The present TCR beta chain was sequenced within a study of T cells in Graves' hyperthyroidism and ophthalmopathy. This clonotype was detected ten times or more. Authors of the study amplified TCR beta CDR3 regions from RNA transcripts. The primer set for the first-round RT-PCR of the TCR CDR3 was HTBI. TCRdb re-derived calls from the multiplex PCR reads in MiXCR, one entry per CDR3 protein. The profile shows 390,000 or so distinct CDR3 sequences, about 14% of them singletons. The germline V gene encodes CDR1 SEHNR and CDR2 FQNEAQ (reference sequence). Trimming cost V 0 bases and J 2 bases, with 11 bases left between them. The CDR3 has 15 amino acids.

Sequencing was carried out using blood. J is TRBJ2-7 and V is TRBV7-9; D uncertain. The sequence was obtained from a man younger than 35 with Graves' ophthalmopathy. CDR3 nucleotide sequence: TGTGCCAGCAGCTTAGCAGGCCAGCCTACCTACGAGCAGTACTTC. This sequence encodes CASSLAGQPTYEQYF.